This entry features one T cell receptor beta chain sequence. These data are taken from a study of blood T cell repertoires in COVID-19. Study-level information: Spain, Italy and the United States supplied samples that represented acute and convalescent COVID-19. T cells, B-cell-depleted T cells, or PBMCs supplied cDNA or gDNA.

This CDR3 has 15 residues. The germline gives CDR1 MGHRA, CDR2 YSYEKL. V was pared by 7 bases and J by 4 bases, with 7 bases of the junction left unmatched. Study processing details: Counts of nucleated cells, estimated from reference gene primer amplification, were obtained. Here immunoSEQ multiplex PCR was the method, and the copy in TCRdb shows in-frame clones only, minus some. V, J and clone size are those of that table, while D and trimming were read from the DNA. The table records roughly 250,000 clones, roughly 82% of them present only once. This chain links TRBV4-1 with TRBJ2-1, with TRBD2 identical over 10 bases. This receptor was identified in a woman of 80 years or more with active or convalescent COVID-19. Sequencing used peripheral blood. The CDR3 region has the DNA TGCGCCAGCATGCGGCAGCGGGAGGGTTACAATGAGCAGTTCTTC. Residues: CASMRQREGYNEQFF.